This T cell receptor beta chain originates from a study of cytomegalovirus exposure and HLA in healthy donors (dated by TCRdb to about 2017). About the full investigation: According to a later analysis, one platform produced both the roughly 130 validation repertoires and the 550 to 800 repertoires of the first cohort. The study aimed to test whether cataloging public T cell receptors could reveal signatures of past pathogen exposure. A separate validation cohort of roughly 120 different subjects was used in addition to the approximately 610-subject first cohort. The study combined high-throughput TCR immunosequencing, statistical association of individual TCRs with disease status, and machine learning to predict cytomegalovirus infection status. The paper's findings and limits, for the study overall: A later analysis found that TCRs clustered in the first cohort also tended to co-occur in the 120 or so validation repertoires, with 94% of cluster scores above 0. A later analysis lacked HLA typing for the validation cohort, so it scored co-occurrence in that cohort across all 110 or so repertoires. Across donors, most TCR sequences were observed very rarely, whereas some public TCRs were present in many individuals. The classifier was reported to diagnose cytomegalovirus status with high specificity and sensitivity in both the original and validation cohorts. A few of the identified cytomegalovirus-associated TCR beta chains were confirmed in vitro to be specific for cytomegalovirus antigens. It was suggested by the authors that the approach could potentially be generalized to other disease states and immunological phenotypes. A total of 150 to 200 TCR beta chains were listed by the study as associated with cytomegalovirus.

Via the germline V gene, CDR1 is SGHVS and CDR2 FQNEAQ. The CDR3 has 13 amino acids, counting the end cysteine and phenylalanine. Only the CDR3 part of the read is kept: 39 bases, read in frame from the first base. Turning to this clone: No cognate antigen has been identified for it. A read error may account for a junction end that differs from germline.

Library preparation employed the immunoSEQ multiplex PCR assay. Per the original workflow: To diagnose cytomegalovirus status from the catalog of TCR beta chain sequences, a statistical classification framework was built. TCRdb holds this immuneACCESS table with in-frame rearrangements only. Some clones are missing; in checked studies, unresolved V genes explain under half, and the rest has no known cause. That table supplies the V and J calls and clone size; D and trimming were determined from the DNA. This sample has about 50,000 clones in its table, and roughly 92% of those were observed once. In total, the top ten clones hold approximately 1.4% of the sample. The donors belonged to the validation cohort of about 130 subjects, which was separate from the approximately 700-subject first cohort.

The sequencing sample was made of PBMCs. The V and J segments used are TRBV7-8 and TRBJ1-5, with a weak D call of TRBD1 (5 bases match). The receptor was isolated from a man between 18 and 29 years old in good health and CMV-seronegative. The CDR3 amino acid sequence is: CASSLEEGARGSF. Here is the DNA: TGTGCCAGCAGCTTAGAGGAGGGCGCCCGGGGCAGTTTT. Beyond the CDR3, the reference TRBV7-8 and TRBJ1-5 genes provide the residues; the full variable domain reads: GAGVSQSPRYKVAKRGQDVALRCDPISGHVSLFWYQQALGQGPEFLTYFQNEAQLDKSGLPSDRFFAERPEGSVSTLKIQRTQQEDSAVYLCASSLEEGARGSFGDGTRLSIL.